The clone carrying this T cell receptor (beta chain) has at least ten counts. Antigen specificity is unknown. Specified time point: persistent/refractory GD, antithyroid drugs over 5 years with positive TRAb. From RNA extracted from PBMCs, the TCR library was made. The patients were drawn from one endocrinology department in Xi'an, China. Combining iRepertoire HTBI primers with Arm-PCR of CDR3 regions, the authors built TCR beta libraries. TCRdb called the multiplex PCR reads again in MiXCR, with one record for every CDR3 protein. The sample includes approximately 500,000 distinct CDR3 sequences, approximately 21% seen only once; the top ten take more than 6%. The data belong to a study of regulatory T cells in long-lasting Graves disease. Study findings and constraints: Fewer public clonotypes were shared by new patients (about 940) than by persistent patients (approximately 2,700).

This specimen consisted of peripheral blood mononuclear cells (PBMCs), obtained when the disease was refractory, from a patient treated with antithyroid drugs. This clonotype originated in a female donor with Graves disease.

CDR3 loop: CSQQGLFTEAFF. The CDR3 nucleotides read TGCAGTCAGCAGGGACTCTTCACTGAAGCTTTCTTT. The V call is TRBV20-1, the J call TRBJ1-1, with D possibly matching TRBD1 (5 bases). The CDR3 runs 12 residues. Germline V gene lookup returns CDR1 DFQATT and CDR2 SNEGSKA (reference sequence). With 8 bases removed from V and 4 bases from J, the gap between germline ends came to 14 bases.